The 20 T cell receptor beta chains in this list originate from one sample, sequenced in a study of blood T cells in healthy people across ages. A second PCR, run for 7 to 11 cycles, used a sample-barcoded 5' primer plus a J-beta primer mix. TCRdb re-derived calls from the 5' RACE reads in MiXCR, one entry per CDR3 protein. The data show 800,000 or so distinct CDR3 sequences, with around 62% seen just once and 25% to 35% held by the top ten. The sequencing sample was made of blood. These receptors were collected from a man younger than 40 in good health.

This clonotype appeared many times. The rearrangement links TRBV6-7 to TRBJ2-4; 9 positions agree with TRBD1. TRBV6-7 is reported as an ORF; its role is uncertain. Trimming cost V 5 bases and J 1 base; bases outside gene matches: 9. The CDR3 totals 17 residues. CDR3 sequence reads: CASSPRQGVGAKNIQYF. The CDR3, as DNA: TGTGCCAGCAGTCCTCGACAGGGGGTTGGGGCCAAAAACATTCAGTACTTC.

The V gene is TRBV5-1, the J gene TRBJ2-5, with a weak D call TRBD1 (7 bases). CDR1 and CDR2 (germline): SGHRS, YFSETQ. This CDR3 region has 15 residues. Trimming stripped 4 bases from V and 7 bases from J, with 20 bases between. This CDR3 reads CASSPQTGSGGTQYF. The CDR3, as DNA: TGCGCCAGCAGCCCCCAGACAGGGTCCGGGGGGACCCAGTACTTC.

To note about this clonotype: As the CDR3 is not closed by the conserved phenylalanine or tryptophan, this likely results from a read error. The CDR3: CSVDQQTEPGPKKSSYEQYL. CDR3 coding DNA: TGCAGCGTTGATCAGCAAACCGAACCAGGGCCCAAGAAAAGCTCCTACGAGCAGTACTTG. V is TRBV29-1 and J is TRBJ2-7, with D maybe TRBD1 (5 bases). The germline CDR1 and CDR2 sequences are SQVTM and ANQGSEA. The CDR3 length is 20 residues. V was cut by 3 bases and J by 0 bases, with 30 bases left in between.

The count of this clonotype is one. The chain is built from TRBV7-8 and TRBJ2-6, with 7 bases that match TRBD2. From germline, CDR1 is SGHVS and CDR2 FQNEAQ. CDR3 length: 15 residues. V gave up 2 bases and J gave up 6 bases; unmatched junction bases: 4. As DNA, the CDR3 is TGTGCCAGCAGCTTACAGGGAGGGGTGGCCAACGTCCTGACTTTC. It specifies CASSLQGGVANVLTF.

V usage is TRBV12-3 or TRBV12-4 and J usage is TRBJ2-1; tentatively, D is TRBD1 or TRBD2 (6 bases each). The CDR3 sequence is 15 residues long. Between the trimmed V and J ends, which lost 6 bases and 8 bases, there was a span of 20 bases. CDR3 amino acids: CASRPRGASWDEQFF. CDR3 coding DNA: TGTGCCAGCAGACCAAGGGGGGCTTCCTGGGATGAGCAGTTCTTC.

This sequence joins TRBV5-1 and TRBJ2-7, with 9 bases matching TRBD1. The CDR3 runs 14 residues. The V gene end was trimmed by 6 bases and the J gene end by 0 bases; junction bases not matched to a gene: 4. The V gene's germline CDR1 is SGHRS and CDR2 YFSETQ. The CDR3 DNA is TGCGCCAGCAAAAAGACAGGGGGCTCCTACGAGCAGTACTTC. Its translation: CASKKTGGSYEQYF.

The chain links TRBV9 to TRBJ2-3; either TRBD1 or TRBD2 may supply D (5 bases each). The CDR3 covers 16 residues. The germline V and J ends were trimmed by 2 bases and 0 bases, with 13 bases remaining between them. The germline CDR1 and CDR2 sequences are SGDLS and YYNGEE. The CDR3 nucleotides read TGTGCCAGCAGCGTGAGACGGGACCCTAGCACAGATACGCAGTATTTT. Protein: CASSVRRDPSTDTQYF.

The chain has TRBV2 and TRBJ1-2, with D perhaps TRBD1 (6 bases). CDR1 and CDR2 (germline): SNHLY, FYNNEI. Trimming took off 6 bases at V and 4 bases at J, with 12 bases between the two ends. The CDR3 runs 13 residues. DNA of the CDR3: TGTGCCAGCAGATCGGACAGTTCCTATGGCTACACCTTC. Amino acids: CASRSDSSYGYTF.

The chain employs TRBV5-1 and TRBJ2-7; TRBD1 might be the D (8 bases). The J call may be wrong; the DNA end is better matched by TRBJ2-5. The CDR3 is 15 amino acids. The germline V gene has CDR1 SGHRS and CDR2 YFSETQ. The CDR3 sequence is CASSLRTGRGETQYF. The CDR3 nucleotides are TGCGCCAGCAGCTTGCGGACAGGGAGGGGAGAGACCCAGTACTTC.

This clonotype was counted only a few times. The CDR3 sequence: CSVGLAGAIPYF. CDR3 in DNA: TGCAGCGTTGGCCTAGCGGGGGCCATCCCGTACTTC. V usage is TRBV29-1 and J usage is TRBJ2-5, with 10 nucleotides matching TRBD2. The germline CDR1 and CDR2 sequences are SQVTM and ANQGSEA. The CDR3 extends over 12 amino acids. Trimming cost V 4 bases and J 13 bases; bases outside gene matches: 9.

V usage is TRBV20-1 and J usage is TRBJ2-1; 7 positions agree with TRBD1. V shed 5 bases and J 4 bases; nucleotides not matched to a gene: 2. This CDR3 comprises 12 residues. In germline, CDR1 is DFQATT, CDR2 SNEGSKA (reference sequence). CDR3 loop: CSARGQYNEQFF. DNA of the CDR3: TGCAGTGCTCGGGGACAGTACAATGAGCAGTTCTTC.

This clonotype has only one observation. J is TRBJ2-5 and V is TRBV9; the D is unclear. V was pared by 4 bases and J by 5 bases, with 15 bases between. Germline loops: CDR1 SGDLS, CDR2 YYNGEE. The CDR3 consists of 14 residues. The CDR3 spells CASSPRLTRETQYF. CDR3 coding DNA: TGTGCCAGCAGCCCCCGCCTGACAAGGGAGACCCAGTACTTC.

V gene TRBV11-2 combines with J gene TRBJ2-4, with D perhaps matching TRBD2 (7 bases). The DNA end is a closer match to TRBJ2-7, so the J assignment may be wrong. There are 17 residues in the CDR3. Germline loops: CDR1 SGHAT, CDR2 FQNNGV. CDR3 residues: CASSLSLAGDNSYEQYF. The CDR3 nucleotides are TGTGCCAGCAGCTTAAGTCTGGCGGGGGACAACTCCTACGAGCAGTACTTC.

This chain uses TRBV7-3 with TRBJ2-1, with TRBD2 identical over 12 bases. The germline CDR1 and CDR2 sequences are SGHTA and FQGTGA. V trimming: 0 bases; J trimming: 4 bases; junction bases outside the gene matches: 7. CDR3 length: 18 residues. This chain's CDR3 is CASSLTSSSGGGYNEQFF. Written as DNA, the CDR3 is TGTGCCAGCAGCTTAACGAGCTCTAGCGGGGGGGGATACAATGAGCAGTTCTTC.

The rearrangement uses TRBV6-1 and TRBJ2-3, with TRBD1 matching over 9 bases. The germline V gene encodes CDR1 MNHNS and CDR2 SASEGT. The CDR3 runs 16 residues. With 4 bases clipped from V and 10 bases from J, the junction kept 15 bases outside the gene matches. In DNA, the CDR3 is TGTGCCAGCAGTGGAACAGGGGGCGAATTTTCCTTCGCGCAGTATTTT. Its protein product is CASSGTGGEFSFAQYF.

The rearrangement links TRBV3-1 to TRBJ2-5; TRBD2 agrees at 10 bases. The CDR3 covers 16 residues. CDR1 LGHDT and CDR2 YNNKEL come from the germline V gene (reference sequence). Losses at the gene ends were 0 bases for V and 11 bases for J; bases not matched to a gene: 12. CDR3 sequence (DNA): TGTGCCAGCAGCCAAGATCAGGGACTAGCGTGGAATGAGCAGTACTTC. Its translation is CASSQDQGLAWNEQYF.

V and J are TRBV27 and TRBJ2-4, with D possibly being TRBD1 (5 bases). V lost 6 bases to trimming and J lost 2 bases, with 11 bases between them. Germline loops: CDR1 MNHEY, CDR2 SMNVEV (reference sequence). There are 14 residues in the CDR3. CDR3 DNA: TGTGCCAGCAGCGTTGCAGGGTCCAAAAACATTCAGTACTTC. It codes for CASSVAGSKNIQYF.

This clonotype was found a few times. The chain joins TRBV12-3 or TRBV12-4 to TRBJ2-5; TRBD2 agrees at 9 bases. The ends lost 4 bases at V and 1 base at J; junction bases unmatched: 1. The CDR3 loop spans 14 amino acids. In DNA, the CDR3 is TGTGCCAGCAGTTGGGGACTAGCCCAAGAGACCCAGTACTTC. Its translation is CASSWGLAQETQYF.

The chain joins TRBV15 to TRBJ2-1, with 7 bases identical to TRBD2. Germline V gene lookup returns CDR1 LNHNV and CDR2 YYDKDF (reference sequence). This CDR3 has 13 residues. Trimming removed 1 base from V and 10 bases from J; junction bases left unmatched: 4. The CDR3 sequence: CATSRVAGEEQFF. The CDR3 coding sequence is TGTGCCACCAGCAGAGTGGCGGGAGAAGAGCAGTTCTTC.

V usage is TRBV20-1 and J usage is TRBJ2-5; 7 positions match TRBD2. After removal of 4 bases from V and 1 base from J, the junction contained 15 bases not matched to a gene. Germline loops: CDR1 DFQATT, CDR2 SNEGSKA (reference sequence). This CDR3 spans 17 amino acids. The CDR3 sequence: CSATRGSSGNLQETQYF. For the CDR3, the DNA is TGCAGTGCTACAAGGGGTTCTAGCGGCAACCTCCAAGAGACCCAGTACTTC.